A single sample is the source of the 27 T cell receptor beta chains below, sequenced in a study of cytomegalovirus exposure and HLA in healthy donors. The method was immunoSEQ multiplex PCR; TCRdb's version includes in-frame clones alone and lacks a portion of them. The data contain approximately 65,000 clones, 80% to 95% of them seen just once; the ten biggest clones take up about 5%. Sequencing was done on a sample of PBMCs. These receptor sequences come from a man younger than 30 in good health and CMV-seropositive.

The chain carries TRBV5-1 and TRBJ2-5, with no clear D. V was pared by 4 bases and J by 1 base, with 17 bases between. CDR1 and CDR2 from the germline V gene are SGHRS and YFSETQ. The length of the CDR3 is 16 residues. The CDR3 DNA reads as TGCGCCAGCAGCCTCCGCGATATAGGAGTCCAAGAGACCCAGTACTTC. Protein sequence: CASSLRDIGVQETQYF.

CDR3 residues: CASSVDGRSSYEQYF. The CDR3 DNA sequence: TGTGCCAGCAGCGTAGACGGGAGAAGCTCCTACGAGCAGTACTTC. The chain employs TRBV9 and TRBJ2-7; maybe TRBD2 (6 bases). The CDR3 contains 15 residues. V was cut by 0 bases and J by 0 bases, with 10 bases left in between. Per germline, CDR1 SGDLS and CDR2 YYNGEE.

This clone appeared a single time. The chain is built from TRBV9 and TRBJ2-5; 16 bases align to TRBD2. Germline V gene data show CDR1 as SGDLS and CDR2 as YYNGEE. The CDR3 length is 18 residues. The trim removed 4 bases at V and 5 bases at J, leaving 11 bases unmatched. The DNA for the CDR3 is TGTGCCAGCAGCCCCCGGGGGACTAGCGGGAGGGGGAATGAGACCCAGTACTTC. Its protein is CASSPRGTSGRGNETQYF.

This rearrangement joins TRBV6-1 to TRBJ1-2; TRBD1 is a possible D gene (6 bases). This CDR3 spans 15 amino acids. CDR1 is MNHNS and CDR2 is SASEGT in the germline V gene. The ends were cut back, 7 bases at V and 0 bases at J, with 15 bases in the middle. The DNA for the CDR3 is TGTGCCAGCAAATTACAGGGACGCCCTAACTATGGCTACACCTTC. It translates to CASKLQGRPNYGYTF.

The chain recombines TRBV20-1 with TRBJ1-4; D unresolved. CDR3 length equals 11 residues. V shed 7 bases and J shed 8 bases, with 11 bases lying between them. CDR1 is DFQATT and CDR2 is SNEGSKA in the germline V gene (reference sequence). DNA for the CDR3: TGCAGTGGAGGGTCCGACGAAAAACTGTTTTTT. Its protein is CSGGSDEKLFF.

The chain links TRBV9 to TRBJ1-1; no firm D call. CDR1 is SGDLS and CDR2 is YYNGEE in the germline V gene. The CDR3 is 13 residues long. V lost 3 bases to trimming and J lost 12 bases, with 18 bases between them. The CDR3 region has the DNA TGTGCCAGCAGCGAAGAGGTAAGGCTTCGGCCTTTCTTT. Translated: CASSEEVRLRPFF. Filled out from reference TRBV9 and TRBJ1-1, the complete variable domain reads DSGVTQTPKHLITATGQRVTLRCSPRSGDLSVYWYQQSLDQGLQFLIQYYNGEERAKGNILERFSAQQFPDLHSELNLSSLELGDSALYFCASSEEVRLRPFFGQGTRLTVV.

The chain uses TRBV11-1 and TRBJ2-2, with a tentative D call TRBD2 (6 bases). V lost 5 bases, J lost 4 bases, and 20 bases lay in between. Germline V lookup: CDR1 SGHAT, CDR2 FQDESV (reference sequence). This CDR3 is 17 amino acids long. The CDR3 loop reads CASSRPPENGSTGELFF. The CDR3 DNA reads TGTGCCAGCAGCAGACCCCCGGAAAACGGGAGCACCGGGGAGCTGTTTTTT.

This clone was seen a handful of times. The V gene is TRBV28, the J gene TRBJ1-1; 10 positions match TRBD1. The germline V gene encodes CDR1 MDHEN and CDR2 SYDVKM. The CDR3 runs 14 residues. J gave up 6 bases and V 4 bases, and 5 bases lay outside the gene matches. The CDR3 spells CASSSRDRGAEAFF. CDR3 in DNA: TGTGCCAGCAGTTCGAGGGACAGGGGCGCTGAAGCTTTCTTT.

This rearrangement joins TRBV19 to TRBJ2-5, with a tentative D call TRBD1 (5 bases). V shed 0 bases and J shed 9 bases, with 17 bases lying between them. This CDR3 has 15 residues. CDR1 and CDR2 from the germline V gene are LNHDA and SQIVND (reference sequence). The CDR3: CASSIDLLGHSSQYF. In nucleotides, the CDR3 is TGTGCCAGTAGTATAGATCTCTTGGGGCACTCGTCCCAGTACTTC.

The chain links TRBV27 to TRBJ2-7, with TRBD1 as a possible D gene (6 bases). Trimming shortened V by 2 bases and J by 3 bases, and 17 bases separated the two germline ends. The CDR3 runs 16 residues. CDR1 and CDR2 (germline): MNHEY, SMNVEV (reference sequence). CDR3 protein: CASSLTGSGRVYEQYF. The CDR3 DNA reads TGTGCCAGCAGTTTAACAGGGTCGGGCCGGGTCTACGAGCAGTACTTC.

V gene TRBV5-6 combines with J gene TRBJ2-3; tentatively, D is TRBD2 (5 bases). The CDR3 has 14 amino acids. V was trimmed by 0 bases and J by 4 bases, leaving 9 bases between them. Looked up from germline, CDR1 is SGHDT and CDR2 is YYEEEE. This CDR3 is CASSLGLASDTQYF. CDR3 sequence (DNA): TGTGCCAGCAGCTTGGGGCTAGCATCAGATACGCAGTATTTT.

This clone was counted a single time. Here the CDR3 DNA reads TGCGCCAGCAGCAGACAGGGACTAGCGGGAGATCCCGGGGAGCTGTTTTTT. It encodes CASSRQGLAGDPGELFF. This chain uses TRBV5-1 with TRBJ2-2, with TRBD2 matching over 14 bases. V lost 4 bases, J lost 6 bases, and 8 bases stayed unmatched. Looked up from germline, CDR1 is SGHRS and CDR2 is YFSETQ. The CDR3 contains 17 residues.

V is TRBV5-1 and J is TRBJ1-1; tentatively, D is TRBD1 (6 bases). Germline V gene data show CDR1 as SGHRS and CDR2 as YFSETQ. V was clipped by 4 bases and J by 1 base, with 8 bases between them. CDR3 length: 13 residues. This CDR3 is CASSPRGNTEAFF. Here the CDR3 DNA reads TGCGCCAGCAGCCCCAGGGGGAACACTGAAGCTTTCTTT.

This chain links TRBV9 with TRBJ2-5; 7 bases are a match to TRBD1. Trimming removed 3 bases from V and 5 bases from J; junction bases left unmatched: 13. CDR3 length: 16 residues. Germline values: CDR1 SGDLS, CDR2 YYNGEE. The DNA of the CDR3 is TGTGCCAGCAGCGAGACGACAGGGAATTTTTGGGAGACCCAGTACTTC. It is translated as CASSETTGNFWETQYF.

J is TRBJ2-1 and V is TRBV21-1; the table names TRBD2, a call not compared with the DNA. TRBV21-1 is designated a pseudogene. The CDR3 has 18 amino acids. CDR3 protein: CARQESLPGGPRYNEQFF. The CDR3 coding sequence is TGTGCCAGACAAGAGAGCCTACCGGGAGGGCCTCGTTACAATGAGCAGTTCTTC.

This chain uses TRBV28 with TRBJ2-7; the D gene is possibly TRBD2 (6 bases). The CDR3 is 13 residues long. Germline loops: CDR1 MDHEN, CDR2 SYDVKM. Trimming removed 7 bases from V and 6 bases from J, with 16 bases in between. The CDR3 sequence is CASNGTPSGEQYF. The CDR3 DNA is TGTGCCAGCAACGGGACTCCCTCGGGCGAGCAGTACTTC.

V is TRBV5-1 and J is TRBJ2-2; D is perhaps TRBD1 (6 bases). The V gene's germline CDR1 is SGHRS and CDR2 YFSETQ. This CDR3 has 16 residues. V lost 4 bases and J 4 bases, leaving 17 bases between the germline ends. In DNA form, the CDR3 reads TGCGCCAGCAGCCCGGGGCAGGGGCAGTCCACCGGGGAGCTGTTTTTT. Protein: CASSPGQGQSTGELFF. The entire variable domain, with the rest obtained from reference TRBV5-1 and TRBJ2-2, is as follows: KAGVTQTPRYLIKTRGQQVTLSCSPISGHRSVSWYQQTPGQGLQFLFEYFSETQRNKGNFPGRFSGRQFSNSRSEMNVSTLELGDSALYLCASSPGQGQSTGELFFGEGSRLTVL.

The chain combines TRBV4-1 with TRBJ1-4, with 9 bases identical to TRBD1. The CDR3 length is 20 residues. CDR1 is MGHRA and CDR2 is YSYEKL in the germline V gene. The V gene end was trimmed by 2 bases and the J gene end by 2 bases; junction bases not matched to a gene: 15. DNA of the CDR3: TGCGCCAGCAGCCAATGGAGAGGGACAGGGTTTGGGAATACTAATGAAAAACTGTTTTTT. Amino acid sequence: CASSQWRGTGFGNTNEKLFF.

The chain employs TRBV11-1 and TRBJ2-2; D is possibly TRBD2 (5 bases). CDR1 is SGHAT, CDR2 FQDESV, per germline (reference sequence). Trimming stripped 4 bases from V and 6 bases from J, with 12 bases between. The CDR3 contains 14 residues. The CDR3: CASSSSRGSGELFF. In nucleotides, the CDR3 is TGTGCCAGCAGCTCAAGTCGAGGGTCCGGGGAGCTGTTTTTT.

This clone was seen a single time. The rearrangement links TRBV28 to TRBJ1-1; no firm D call. Germline V gene data show CDR1 as MDHEN and CDR2 as SYDVKM. CDR3 length: 13 residues. V lost 2 bases to trimming and J lost 4 bases, with 8 bases between them. The CDR3 sequence: CASSLPRGTEAFF. CDR3 in DNA: TGTGCCAGCAGTTTACCACGGGGCACTGAAGCTTTCTTT.

The rearrangement joins TRBV6-4 to TRBJ2-2; weak D call: TRBD2 (5 bases). Deletions cut 5 bases from V and 5 bases from J, with 9 bases between. This CDR3 contains 13 residues. Germline CDR1 reads MRHNA; CDR2 reads SNTAGT. The CDR3 DNA reads TGTGCCAGCAGTCTACTAGAAACCGGGGAGCTGTTTTTT. Amino acids: CASSLLETGELFF.

The rearrangement uses TRBV5-1 and TRBJ1-2, with D possibly matching TRBD1 (6 bases). Germline V CDR1 and CDR2: SGHRS, YFSETQ. Trimming pared 4 bases from V and 6 bases from J, leaving 16 bases between. CDR3 length equals 14 residues. The CDR3 region is CASSPLPGADGYTF. CDR3 DNA sequence: TGCGCCAGCAGCCCCCTCCCAGGGGCCGATGGCTACACCTTC.

The genes are TRBV7-3 and TRBJ2-5; 9 bases fit TRBD1. The CDR3 sequence is 15 residues long. Unmatched junction bases numbered 5, after V lost 4 bases and J lost 2 bases. From germline, CDR1 is SGHTA and CDR2 FQGTGA. The CDR3: CASSSGQGTQETQYF. The CDR3 DNA sequence: TGTGCCAGCAGCTCGGGACAGGGAACACAAGAGACCCAGTACTTC.

J is TRBJ1-4 and V is TRBV28; TRBD1 aligns across 7 bases. The CDR3 totals 14 residues. Trimming took 5 bases from V and 6 from J; bases not matched to a gene: 6. CDR1 and CDR2 from the germline V gene are MDHEN and SYDVKM. The DNA for the CDR3 is TGTGCCAGCAGTCAAGACAGGGTTGATGAAAAACTGTTTTTT. Residues: CASSQDRVDEKLFF.

The V call is TRBV5-4, the J call TRBJ2-1, with TRBD2 identical over 9 bases. CDR3 size: 15 residues. Germline values: CDR1 SGHNT, CDR2 YYREEE (reference sequence). V shed 0 bases and J 7 bases; nucleotides not matched to a gene: 5. CDR3: CASSLDSGRTNEQFF. The CDR3 DNA reads as TGTGCCAGCAGCTTGGATAGCGGGAGAACGAATGAGCAGTTCTTC.

V usage is TRBV7-9 and J usage is TRBJ2-3; D might be TRBD1 (6 bases). In germline, CDR1 is SEHNR, CDR2 FQNEAQ (reference sequence). V lost 1 base and J 3 bases, leaving 11 bases between the germline ends. The CDR3 extends over 15 amino acids. This chain's CDR3 is CASSLEVRGTDTQYF. CDR3 bases: TGTGCCAGCAGCTTAGAGGTCAGGGGAACAGATACGCAGTATTTT.

This sequence joins TRBV11-2 and TRBJ1-5, with D uncertain. V dropped 1 base and J dropped 4 bases, with 11 bases sitting between them. The germline gives CDR1 SGHAT, CDR2 FQNNGV. The CDR3 loop spans 15 amino acids. CDR3 sequence reads: CASSLGLTANQPQHF. The DNA of the CDR3 is TGTGCCAGCAGCTTAGGCCTTACAGCTAATCAGCCCCAGCATTTT. Looking up the rest from reference TRBV11-2 and TRBJ1-5 gives the full variable domain: EAGVAQSPRYKIIEKRQSVAFWCNPISGHATLYWYQQILGQGPKLLIQFQNNGVVDDSQLPKDRFSAERLKGVDSTLKIQPAKLEDSAVYLCASSLGLTANQPQHFGDGTRLSIL.